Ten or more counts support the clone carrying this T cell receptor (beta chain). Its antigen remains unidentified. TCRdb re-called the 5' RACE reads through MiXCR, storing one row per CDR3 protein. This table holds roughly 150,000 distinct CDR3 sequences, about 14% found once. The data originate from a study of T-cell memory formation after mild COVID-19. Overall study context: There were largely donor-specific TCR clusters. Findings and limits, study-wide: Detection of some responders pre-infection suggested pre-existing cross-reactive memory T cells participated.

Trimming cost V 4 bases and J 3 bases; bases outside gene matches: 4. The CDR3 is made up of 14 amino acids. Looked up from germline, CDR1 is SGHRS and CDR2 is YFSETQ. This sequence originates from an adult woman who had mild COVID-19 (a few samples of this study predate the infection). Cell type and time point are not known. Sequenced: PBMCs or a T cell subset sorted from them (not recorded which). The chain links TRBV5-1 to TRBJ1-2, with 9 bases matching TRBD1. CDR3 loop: CASSDGQGYYGYTF. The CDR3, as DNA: TGCGCCAGCAGCGACGGACAGGGGTACTATGGCTACACCTTC. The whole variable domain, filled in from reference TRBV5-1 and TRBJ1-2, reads KAGVTQTPRYLIKTRGQQVTLSCSPISGHRSVSWYQQTPGQGLQFLFEYFSETQRNKGNFPGRFSGRQFSNSRSEMNVSTLELGDSALYLCASSDGQGYYGYTFGSGTRLTVV.